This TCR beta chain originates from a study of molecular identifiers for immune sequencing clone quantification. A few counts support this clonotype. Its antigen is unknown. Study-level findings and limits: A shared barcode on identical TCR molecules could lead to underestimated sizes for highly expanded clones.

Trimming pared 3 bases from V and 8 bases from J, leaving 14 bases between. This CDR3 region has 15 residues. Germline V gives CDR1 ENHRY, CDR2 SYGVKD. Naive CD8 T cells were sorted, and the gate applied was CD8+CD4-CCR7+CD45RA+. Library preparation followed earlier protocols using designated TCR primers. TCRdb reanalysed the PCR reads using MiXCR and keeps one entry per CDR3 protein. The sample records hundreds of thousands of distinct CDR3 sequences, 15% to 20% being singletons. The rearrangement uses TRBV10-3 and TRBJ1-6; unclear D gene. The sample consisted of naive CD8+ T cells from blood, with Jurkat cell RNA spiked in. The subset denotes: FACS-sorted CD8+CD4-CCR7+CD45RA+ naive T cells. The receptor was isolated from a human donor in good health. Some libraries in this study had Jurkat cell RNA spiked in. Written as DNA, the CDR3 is TGTGCCATCAGTGACGTCAACCGGCTGGATTCACCCCTCCACTTT. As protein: CAISDVNRLDSPLHF.